A single sample is the source of the 2 T cell receptor beta chains below, sequenced in a study of OX40 agonist ivuxolimab in advanced cancers. TCRdb's copy holds only in-frame clones and misses some; the assay was immunoSEQ multiplex PCR. The sample shows some 42,000 clones, around 84% of them seen only once. The sequencing here drew on CD4+ or CD8+ T cells sorted from blood, taken in a trial of the OX40 agonist ivuxolimab. These receptors were obtained from an adult with an advanced solid tumor such as melanoma, head and neck, liver or kidney cancer.

This clone was picked up one time. The chain is built from TRBV2 and TRBJ1-1; D is ambiguous. This CDR3 comprises 11 residues. Germline CDR1 SNHLY, CDR2 FYNNEI. V lost 7 bases to trimming and J lost 0 bases, with 3 bases between them. CDR3 amino acids: CASILNTEAFF. In DNA, the CDR3 is TGTGCCAGCATCCTGAACACTGAAGCTTTCTTT.

The chain joins TRBV27 to TRBJ2-7; 10 nucleotides agree with TRBD1. The CDR3 spans 15 residues. V dropped 4 bases and J dropped 1; count of bases not matched to a gene: 4. CDR1 is MNHEY, CDR2 SMNVEV, per germline (reference sequence). Here the CDR3 DNA reads TGTGCCAGCAGTTGGGGGACAGGGGTTTCCTACGAGCAGTACTTC. This encodes CASSWGTGVSYEQYF.